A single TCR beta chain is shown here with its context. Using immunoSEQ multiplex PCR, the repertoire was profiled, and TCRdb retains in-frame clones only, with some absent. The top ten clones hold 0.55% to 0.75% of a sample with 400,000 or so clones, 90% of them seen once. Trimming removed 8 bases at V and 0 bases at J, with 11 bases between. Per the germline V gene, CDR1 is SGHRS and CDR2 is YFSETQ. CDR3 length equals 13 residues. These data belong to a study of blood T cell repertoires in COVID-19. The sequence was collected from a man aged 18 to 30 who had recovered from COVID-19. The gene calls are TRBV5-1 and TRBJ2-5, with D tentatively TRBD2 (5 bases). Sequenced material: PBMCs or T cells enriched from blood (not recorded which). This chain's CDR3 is CASQRSNQETQYF. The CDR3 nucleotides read TGCGCCAGTCAGCGGAGTAACCAAGAGACCCAGTACTTC.